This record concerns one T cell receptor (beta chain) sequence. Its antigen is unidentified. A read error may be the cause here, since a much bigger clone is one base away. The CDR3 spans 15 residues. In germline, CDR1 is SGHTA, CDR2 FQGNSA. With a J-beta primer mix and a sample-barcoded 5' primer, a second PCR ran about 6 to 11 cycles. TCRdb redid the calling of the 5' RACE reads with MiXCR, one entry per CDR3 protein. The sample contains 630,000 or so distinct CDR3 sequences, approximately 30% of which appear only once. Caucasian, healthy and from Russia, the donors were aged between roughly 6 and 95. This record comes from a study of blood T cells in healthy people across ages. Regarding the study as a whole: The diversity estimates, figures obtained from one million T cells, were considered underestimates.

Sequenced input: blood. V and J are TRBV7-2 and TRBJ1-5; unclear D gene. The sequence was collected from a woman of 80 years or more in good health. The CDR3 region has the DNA TGTGCCAGCAGCTTAGGTCGGCAGTACAATCGGCCCCAGCATTTT. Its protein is CASSLGRQYNRPQHF.